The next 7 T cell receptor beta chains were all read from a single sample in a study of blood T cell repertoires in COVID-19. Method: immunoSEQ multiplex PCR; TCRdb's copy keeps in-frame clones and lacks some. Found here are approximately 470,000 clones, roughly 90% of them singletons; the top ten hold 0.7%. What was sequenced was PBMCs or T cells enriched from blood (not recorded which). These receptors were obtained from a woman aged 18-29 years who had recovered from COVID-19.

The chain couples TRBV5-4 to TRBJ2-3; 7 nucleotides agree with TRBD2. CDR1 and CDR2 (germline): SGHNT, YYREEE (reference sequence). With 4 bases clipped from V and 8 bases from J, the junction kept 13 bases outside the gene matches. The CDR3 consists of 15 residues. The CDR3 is CASSPGLGGHGTQYF. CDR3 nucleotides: TGTGCCAGCAGCCCAGGACTAGGAGGGCACGGTACGCAGTATTTT. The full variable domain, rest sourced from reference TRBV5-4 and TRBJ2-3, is ETGVTQSPTHLIKTRGQQVTLRCSSQSGHNTVSWYQQALGQGPQFIFQYYREEENGRGNFPPRFSGLQFPNYSSELNVNALELDDSALYLCASSPGLGGHGTQYFGPGTRLTVL.

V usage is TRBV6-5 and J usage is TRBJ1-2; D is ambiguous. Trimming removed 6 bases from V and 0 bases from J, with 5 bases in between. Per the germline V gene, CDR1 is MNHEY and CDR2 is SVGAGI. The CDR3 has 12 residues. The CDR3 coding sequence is TGTGCCAGCAGGGGCCCTAACTATGGCTACACCTTC. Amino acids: CASRGPNYGYTF.

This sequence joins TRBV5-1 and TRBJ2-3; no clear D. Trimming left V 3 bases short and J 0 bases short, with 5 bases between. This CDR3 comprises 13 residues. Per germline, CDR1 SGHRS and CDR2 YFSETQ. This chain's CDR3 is CASSSTSTDTQYF. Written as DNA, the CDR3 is TGCGCCAGCAGCTCTACTAGCACAGATACGCAGTATTTT.

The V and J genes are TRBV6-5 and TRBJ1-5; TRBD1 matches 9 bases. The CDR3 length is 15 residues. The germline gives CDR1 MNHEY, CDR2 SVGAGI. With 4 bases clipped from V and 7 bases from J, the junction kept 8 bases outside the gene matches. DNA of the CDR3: TGTGCCAGCAGTTCTAACAGGGGGCCGGAACAGCCCCAGCATTTT. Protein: CASSSNRGPEQPQHF.

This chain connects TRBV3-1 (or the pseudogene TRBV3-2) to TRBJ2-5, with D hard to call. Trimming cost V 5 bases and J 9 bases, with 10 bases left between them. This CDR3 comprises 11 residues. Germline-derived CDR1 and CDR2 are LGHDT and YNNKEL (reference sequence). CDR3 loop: CASSGPRAQYF. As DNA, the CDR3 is TGTGCCAGCAGCGGCCCTCGGGCCCAGTACTTC.

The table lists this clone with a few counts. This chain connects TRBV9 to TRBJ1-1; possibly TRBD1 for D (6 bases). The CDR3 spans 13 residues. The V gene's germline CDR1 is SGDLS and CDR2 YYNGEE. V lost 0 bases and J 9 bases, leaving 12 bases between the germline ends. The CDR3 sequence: CASSVDIGGKAFF. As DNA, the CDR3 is TGTGCCAGCAGCGTAGATATTGGGGGCAAAGCTTTCTTT.

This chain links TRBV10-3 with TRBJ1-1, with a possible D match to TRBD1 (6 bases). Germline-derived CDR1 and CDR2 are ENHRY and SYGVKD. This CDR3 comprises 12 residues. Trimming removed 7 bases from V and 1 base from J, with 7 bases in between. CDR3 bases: TGTGCCATCAAGGGGGAGAACACTGAAGCTTTCTTT. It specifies CAIKGENTEAFF.